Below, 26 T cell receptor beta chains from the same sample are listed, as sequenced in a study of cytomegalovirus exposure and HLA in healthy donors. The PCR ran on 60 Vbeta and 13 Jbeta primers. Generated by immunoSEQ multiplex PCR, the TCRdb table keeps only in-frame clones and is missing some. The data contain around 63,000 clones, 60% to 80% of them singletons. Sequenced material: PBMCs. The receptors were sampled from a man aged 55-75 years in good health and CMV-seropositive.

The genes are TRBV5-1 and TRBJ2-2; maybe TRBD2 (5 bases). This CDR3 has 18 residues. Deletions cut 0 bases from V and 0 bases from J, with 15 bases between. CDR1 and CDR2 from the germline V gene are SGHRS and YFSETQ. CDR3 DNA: TGCGCCAGCAGCTTGGTTGGGAGACGGGCTTCGAACACCGGGGAGCTGTTTTTT. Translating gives CASSLVGRRASNTGELFF. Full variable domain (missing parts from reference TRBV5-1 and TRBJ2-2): KAGVTQTPRYLIKTRGQQVTLSCSPISGHRSVSWYQQTPGQGLQFLFEYFSETQRNKGNFPGRFSGRQFSNSRSEMNVSTLELGDSALYLCASSLVGRRASNTGELFFGEGSRLTVL.

CDR3 residues: CASSSLGLAGGENEQFF. Here the CDR3 DNA reads TGTGCCAGCAGCTCCCTAGGGCTAGCGGGGGGAGAAAATGAGCAGTTCTTC. The chain combines TRBV13 with TRBJ2-1, with 11 bases that match TRBD2. V shed 4 bases and J 7 bases; nucleotides not matched to a gene: 12. The CDR3 is 17 amino acids. CDR1 and CDR2 (germline): PRHDT, FYEKMQ (reference sequence). Full variable domain (missing parts from reference TRBV13 and TRBJ2-1): AAGVIQSPRHLIKEKRETATLKCYPIPRHDTVYWYQQGPGQDPQFLISFYEKMQSDKGSIPDRFSAQQFSDYHSELNMSSLELGDSALYFCASSSLGLAGGENEQFFGPGTRLTVL.

CDR3 in DNA: TGTGCCAGCAGCTTAGGACAGGGAGGAAACACCATATATTTT. This gives the protein CASSLGQGGNTIYF. The chain carries TRBV11-2 and TRBJ1-3, with TRBD1 matching 7 bases. Germline lookup yields CDR1 SGHAT and CDR2 FQNNGV. Losses at the gene ends were 1 base for V and 4 bases for J; bases not matched to a gene: 1. The CDR3 runs to 14 residues.

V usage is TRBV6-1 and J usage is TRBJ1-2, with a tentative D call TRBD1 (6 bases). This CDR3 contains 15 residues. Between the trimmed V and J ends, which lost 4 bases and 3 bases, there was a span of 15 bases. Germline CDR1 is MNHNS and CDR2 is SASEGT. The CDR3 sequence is CASSARQERDYGYTF. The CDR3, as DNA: TGTGCCAGCAGTGCCCGACAGGAGAGGGACTATGGCTACACCTTC.

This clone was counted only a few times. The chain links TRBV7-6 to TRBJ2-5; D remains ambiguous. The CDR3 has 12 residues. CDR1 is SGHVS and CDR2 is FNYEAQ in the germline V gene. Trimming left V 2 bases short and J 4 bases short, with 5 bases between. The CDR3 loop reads CASSLSGETQYF. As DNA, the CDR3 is TGTGCCAGCAGCTTATCGGGAGAGACCCAGTACTTC.

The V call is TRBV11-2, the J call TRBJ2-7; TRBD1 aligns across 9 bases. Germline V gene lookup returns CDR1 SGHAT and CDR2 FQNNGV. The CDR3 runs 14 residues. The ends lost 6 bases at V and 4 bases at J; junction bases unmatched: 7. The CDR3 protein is CASRFGTGYYEQYF. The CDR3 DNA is TGTGCCAGCAGATTTGGGACAGGGTATTACGAGCAGTACTTC.

The CDR3, as DNA: TGTGCCAGCAGCTTGGTGGACAGTCCCTACGAGCAGTACTTC. It specifies CASSLVDSPYEQYF. V usage is TRBV5-4 and J usage is TRBJ2-7; possible D gene TRBD1, 6 bases. CDR3 length: 14 amino acids. V gave up 0 bases and J gave up 2 bases, with 9 bases separating them. The germline V gene encodes CDR1 SGHNT and CDR2 YYREEE (reference sequence).

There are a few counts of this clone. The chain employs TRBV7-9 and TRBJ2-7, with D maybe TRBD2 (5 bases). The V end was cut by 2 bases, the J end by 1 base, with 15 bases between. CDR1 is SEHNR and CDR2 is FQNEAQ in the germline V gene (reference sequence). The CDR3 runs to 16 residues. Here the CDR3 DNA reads TGTGCCAGCAGCTTAACCTCTAGCCGAACTTCCTACGAGCAGTACTTC. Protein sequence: CASSLTSSRTSYEQYF.

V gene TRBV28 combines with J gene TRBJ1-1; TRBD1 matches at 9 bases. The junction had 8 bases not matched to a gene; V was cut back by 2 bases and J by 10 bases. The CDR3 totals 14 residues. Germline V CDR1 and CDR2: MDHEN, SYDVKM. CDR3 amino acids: CASSLQTGGSLAFF. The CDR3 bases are TGTGCCAGCAGTTTACAGACAGGGGGGTCTTTAGCTTTCTTT.

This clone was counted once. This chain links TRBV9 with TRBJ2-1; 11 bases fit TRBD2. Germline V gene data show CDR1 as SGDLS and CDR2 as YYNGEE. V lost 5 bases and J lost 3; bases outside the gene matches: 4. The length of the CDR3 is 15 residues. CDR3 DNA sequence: TGTGCCAGCAGTTTACTAGCGGGGGTCTACAATGAGCAGTTCTTC. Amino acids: CASSLLAGVYNEQFF.

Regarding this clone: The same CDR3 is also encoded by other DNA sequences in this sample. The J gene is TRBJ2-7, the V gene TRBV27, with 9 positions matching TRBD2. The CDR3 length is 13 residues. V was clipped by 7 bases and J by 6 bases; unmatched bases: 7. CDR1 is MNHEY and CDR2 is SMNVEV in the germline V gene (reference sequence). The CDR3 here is CASKGSGRSEQYF. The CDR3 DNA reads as TGTGCCAGCAAGGGTAGCGGGAGATCCGAGCAGTACTTC.

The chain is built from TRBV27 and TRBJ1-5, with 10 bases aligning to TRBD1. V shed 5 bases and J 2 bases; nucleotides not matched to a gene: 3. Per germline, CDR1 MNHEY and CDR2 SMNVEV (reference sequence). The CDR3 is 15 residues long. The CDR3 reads CASSLGTGGNQPQHF. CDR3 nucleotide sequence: TGTGCCAGCAGTCTCGGGACAGGGGGCAATCAGCCCCAGCATTTT.

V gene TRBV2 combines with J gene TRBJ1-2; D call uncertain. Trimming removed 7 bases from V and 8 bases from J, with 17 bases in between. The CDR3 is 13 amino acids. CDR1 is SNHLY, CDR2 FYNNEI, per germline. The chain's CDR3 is CASNPRWGEGYTF. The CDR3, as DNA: TGTGCCAGCAATCCCCGCTGGGGAGAAGGCTACACCTTC.

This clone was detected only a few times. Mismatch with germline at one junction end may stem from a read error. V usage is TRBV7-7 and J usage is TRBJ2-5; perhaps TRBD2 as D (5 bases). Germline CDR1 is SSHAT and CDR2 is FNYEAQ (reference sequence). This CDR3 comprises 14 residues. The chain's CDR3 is CASSRDRGLKTQYF. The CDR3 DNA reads TGTGCTAGCAGTCGAGACCGGGGTTTGAAGACCCAGTACTTC.

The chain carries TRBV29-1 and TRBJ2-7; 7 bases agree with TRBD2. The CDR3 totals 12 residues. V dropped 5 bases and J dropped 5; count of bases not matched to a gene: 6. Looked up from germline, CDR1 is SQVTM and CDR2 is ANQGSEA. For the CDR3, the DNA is TGCAGCGTTTCATGGGAGGGGCACGAGCAGTACTTC. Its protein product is CSVSWEGHEQYF.

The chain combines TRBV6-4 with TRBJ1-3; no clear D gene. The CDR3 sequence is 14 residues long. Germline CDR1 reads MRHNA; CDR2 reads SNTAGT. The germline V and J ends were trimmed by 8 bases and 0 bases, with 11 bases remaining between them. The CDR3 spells CASRRESSGNTIYF. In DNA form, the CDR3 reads TGTGCCAGCCGCCGCGAGAGCTCTGGAAACACCATATATTTT.

CDR3 loop: CASTSPRDRGKVEQFF. CDR3 nucleotides: TGTGCCAGCACTTCTCCTAGGGACAGGGGGAAAGTGGAGCAGTTCTTC. The V gene is TRBV27, the J gene TRBJ2-1, with TRBD1 matching 11 bases. Germline V lookup: CDR1 MNHEY, CDR2 SMNVEV (reference sequence). V lost 7 bases, J lost 10 bases, and 15 bases stayed unmatched. The CDR3 runs 16 residues.

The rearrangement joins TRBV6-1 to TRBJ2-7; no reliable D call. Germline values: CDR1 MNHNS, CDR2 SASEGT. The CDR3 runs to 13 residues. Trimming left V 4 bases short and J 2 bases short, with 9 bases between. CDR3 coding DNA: TGTGCCAGCAGTGTAGTCCGAACCTACGAGCAGTACTTC. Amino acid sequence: CASSVVRTYEQYF.

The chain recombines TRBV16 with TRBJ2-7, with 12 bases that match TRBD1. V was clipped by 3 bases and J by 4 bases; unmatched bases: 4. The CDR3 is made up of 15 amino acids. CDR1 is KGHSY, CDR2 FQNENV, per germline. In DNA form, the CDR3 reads TGTGCCAGCAGCCAGGGACAGGGGGCGATATACGAGCAGTACTTC. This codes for CASSQGQGAIYEQYF.

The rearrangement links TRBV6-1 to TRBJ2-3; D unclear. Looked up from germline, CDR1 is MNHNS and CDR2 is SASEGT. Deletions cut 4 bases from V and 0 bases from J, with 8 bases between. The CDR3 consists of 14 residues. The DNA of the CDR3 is TGTGCCAGCAGTGGAGCTATCAGCACAGATACGCAGTATTTT. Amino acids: CASSGAISTDTQYF.

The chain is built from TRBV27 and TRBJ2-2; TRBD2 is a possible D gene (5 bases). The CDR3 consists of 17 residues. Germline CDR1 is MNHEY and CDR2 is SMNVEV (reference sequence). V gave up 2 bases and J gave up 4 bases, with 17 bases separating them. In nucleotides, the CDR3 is TGTGCCAGCAGTTTAAATCCGGAGGTGGCTGCCACCGGGGAGCTGTTTTTT. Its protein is CASSLNPEVAATGELFF.

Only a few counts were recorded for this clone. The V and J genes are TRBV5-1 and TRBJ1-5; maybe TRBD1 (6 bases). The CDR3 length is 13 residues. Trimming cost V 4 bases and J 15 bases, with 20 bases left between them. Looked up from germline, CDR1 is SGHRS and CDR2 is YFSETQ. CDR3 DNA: TGCGCCAGCAGCCCGATGGGGGACGGGACATGGCATTTT. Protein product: CASSPMGDGTWHF. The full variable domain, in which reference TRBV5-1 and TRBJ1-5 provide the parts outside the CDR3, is KAGVTQTPRYLIKTRGQQVTLSCSPISGHRSVSWYQQTPGQGLQFLFEYFSETQRNKGNFPGRFSGRQFSNSRSEMNVSTLELGDSALYLCASSPMGDGTWHFGDGTRLSIL.

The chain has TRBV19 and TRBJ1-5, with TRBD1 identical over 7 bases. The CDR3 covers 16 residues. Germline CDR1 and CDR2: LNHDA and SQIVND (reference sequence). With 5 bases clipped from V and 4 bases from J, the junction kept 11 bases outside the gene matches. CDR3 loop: CASSPRDRLLNQPQHF. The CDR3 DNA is TGTGCCAGTAGTCCCCGGGACAGATTACTGAATCAGCCCCAGCATTTT.

The CDR3 DNA reads as TGTGCCAGCAGCGTTTACGGACAGGGGTTTGGAAACACCATATATTTT. Its protein is CASSVYGQGFGNTIYF. The rearrangement joins TRBV9 to TRBJ1-3; 9 nucleotides align to TRBD1. Germline V lookup: CDR1 SGDLS, CDR2 YYNGEE. V shed 2 bases and J 3 bases; nucleotides not matched to a gene: 6. The CDR3 has 16 amino acids.

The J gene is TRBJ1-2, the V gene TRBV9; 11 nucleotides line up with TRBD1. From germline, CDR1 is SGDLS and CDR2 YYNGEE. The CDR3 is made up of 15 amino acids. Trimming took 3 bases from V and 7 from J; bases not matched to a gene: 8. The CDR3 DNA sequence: TGTGCCAGCAGCGCTGGGGGGGGACAGGGGGGTGGCTACACCTTC. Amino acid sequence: CASSAGGGQGGGYTF.

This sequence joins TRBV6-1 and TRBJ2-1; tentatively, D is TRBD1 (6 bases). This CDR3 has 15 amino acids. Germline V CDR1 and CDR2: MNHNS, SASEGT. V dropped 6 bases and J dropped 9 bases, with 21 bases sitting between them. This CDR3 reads CASSLRGQTKTEQFF. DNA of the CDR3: TGTGCCAGCAGCCTCCGGGGACAAACAAAAACTGAGCAGTTCTTC.